This T cell receptor (beta chain) was identified during a study of persistence of HIV-infected CD4 T cells. The libraries were made with immunoSEQ version 4 in survey mode. Clones were read by immunoSEQ multiplex PCR, and TCRdb kept only the in-frame ones, dropping some. The sample lists roughly 28,000 clones, 78% occurring once. V lost 2 bases and J 6 bases, leaving 9 bases between the germline ends. The CDR3 spans 13 residues. Germline CDR1 is WNHNN and CDR2 is SYGVQD (reference sequence). Stimulation used around 10 ug/mL lysate from CMV-infected fibroblasts. CD40L/CD69 double-negative CD45RO-high memory CD4+ T cells were collected. CD8-depleted PBMCs were stimulated around 17 hours with anti-CD28/CD49d costimulation, CD40-blocking antibody and enfuvirtide. For this clone: Its antigen is still unknown.

Study observations and caveats: Bulk TCR data could not be restricted to HIV-1-infected CMV-responding cells.

The source of this sequence is an adult woman with HIV who was CMV-seropositive. Sequences were derived from CD4+ T cells sorted from PBMCs after approximately 19-hour stimulation, sampled from a patient who received antiretroviral therapy. J is TRBJ2-3 and V is TRBV10-1, with D hard to call. This CDR3 is CASSEAGMDTQYF. CDR3 bases: TGCGCCAGCAGTGAGGCTGGGATGGATACGCAGTATTTT.